The clone carrying this TCR beta chain was detected ten times or more. Its target is unknown. The data were taken from a study of T cells after yellow fever vaccination. Notes on the study in general: At around 95% for CD4 and approximately 89% for CD8, most primary-vaccination clones showed up again after the booster. A small proportion of clonotypes was detected in both the CD4 and CD8 compartments. The presence of abundant clonotypes contaminating from the bulk population was possible in FACS-sorted repertoires.

The study made its TCR cDNA through 5'RACE template switching. That step introduced a universal primer site along with UMIs. TCRdb re-called the 5' RACE reads through MiXCR, storing one row per CDR3 protein. The data show over 250,000 distinct CDR3 sequences, approximately 4% seen once. The CDR3 spans 14 residues. The chain couples TRBV21-1 to TRBJ2-2. TRBV21-1 is assigned pseudogene status. The clonotype was recovered from a man younger than 30 who received the YFV17D yellow fever vaccine. This specimen was PBMCs, taken 5 days after the yellow fever booster vaccination. Here the CDR3 reads CASSVGWNTGELFF. CDR3 bases: TGTGCCAGCAGCGTGGGGTGGAACACCGGGGAGCTGTTTTTT.